The subject of this entry is one TCR beta chain. No cognate antigen has been identified for it. Qualities for individual bases were not recorded, and no much larger clone is one base off. For sequencing of the TCRbeta CDR3 region, genomic DNA was extracted from the sorted cells. The immunoSEQ Assay was used to sequence the TCRbeta CDR3 regions. As stored in TCRdb, this immuneACCESS dataset retains in-frame rearrangements with V and J assigned. A fraction of the clones does not appear; measured against another copy, unresolved V genes explain less than half of the discrepancy, and the remainder lacks a known reason. The sample table records roughly 20,000 clones; about four fifths of these occur just once. The ten most abundant clones make up around 20% of the sample. The sample originates from a study of OX40 agonist ivuxolimab in advanced cancers. Context from the whole study: Ivuxolimab was an agonistic, fully human IgG2 monoclonal antibody directed against OX40 (CD134), a costimulatory receptor. Three dose-escalation patients achieved partial responses, one with hepatocellular carcinoma and two with cutaneous melanoma. Patients were allowed to have had prior anti-PD-1, anti-PD-L1 or anti-CTLA-4 therapy, and 40% of the dose-escalation patients had been treated with checkpoint inhibitors. Intravenous ivuxolimab was administered to patients every 2 weeks at six dose levels: 0.01, 0.1, 0.3, 1.5, 3 and 10 mg/kg. The paper covers the monotherapy dose-escalation part of the phase I ivuxolimab trial, which included N ≈ 50 patients. The point of sequencing TCRbeta in the periphery was to test whether ivuxolimab changed TCR sequence diversity and drove clonal T-cell expansion. A male proportion of approximately 83% and a mean age of approximately 61 years, ranging from roughly 20 to 80, were recorded for the dose-escalation cohort. Among the roughly 50 dose-escalation patients, about 20 had hepatocellular carcinoma, 15 or so melanoma, 9 renal cell carcinoma and 9 head and neck cancer. Overall study results and their limits: At doses of 0.1 to 3.0 mg/kg, clonal expansion of both CD4+ and CD8+ blood T cells was observed from baseline to week 6. Antigen specificity was not determined for the clonally expanded peripheral T cells. Low levels of normalized T-cell clonal expansion were also shown by some nonresponding patients. On average, CD8+ T cells showed more expanded clones than CD4+ T cells after ivuxolimab. Partial responders in the 0.1-3.0 mg/kg groups had among the lowest normalized peripheral clonal expansion, especially among CD8+ T cells.

The trial excluded patients who had a history of autoimmune disease or were on systemic immunosuppression. Peripheral blood for TCR sequencing was collected from all dose cohorts at baseline, on cycle 4 day 1, and on cycle 7 day 1. The samples were taken from a phase I, first-in-human, multicenter, open-label dose-escalation trial of ivuxolimab. The trial enrolled adults with locally advanced or metastatic head and neck squamous cell, hepatocellular, melanoma or renal cell carcinoma. Before TCR sequencing, CD4+ T cells and CD8+ T cells were sorted from peripheral blood as separate populations. The cysteine opens and the phenylalanine closes a CDR3 of 12 amino acids. The entry retains the CDR3 DNA only, 36 bases that are in frame from base 1. For this chain, trimming is 5 bases at the V end and 11 bases at the J end, and the number of junction bases without a gene match is 6. CDR1 and CDR2, per the germline V gene, are SGHDT and YYEEEE.

The chain employs TRBV5-6 and TRBJ1-2, and 10 junction bases match TRBD1. The receptor's source is an adult with an advanced solid tumor such as melanoma, head and neck, liver or kidney cancer. The source was CD4+ or CD8+ T cells sorted from blood, collected in a trial of the OX40 agonist ivuxolimab. CDR3 protein: CASRNDRGRYTF. The DNA sequence is TGTGCCAGCAGAAACGACAGGGGGCGGTACACCTTC. The reference TRBV5-6 and TRBJ1-2 proteins fill in what lies around the CDR3, so the full variable domain reads DAGVTQSPTHLIKTRGQQVTLRCSPKSGHDTVSWYQQALGQGPQFIFQYYEEEERQRGNFPDRFSGHQFPNYSSELNVNALLLGDSALYLCASRNDRGRYTFGSGTRLTVV.